Below, 5 T cell receptor beta chains from the same sample are listed, as sequenced in a study of blood T cell repertoires in COVID-19 (dated by TCRdb to 2020 to 2022). The method behind the library was the immunoSEQ multiplex PCR assay. TCRdb provides this immuneACCESS table in a form limited to in-frame rearrangements. Some clones are lacking; in checked studies, under half of them reflect an unresolved V gene, and why the rest are absent is not known. Across this sample there are tens of thousands of clones, with approximately 79% seen only once. The ten largest make up about 45% of the sample. Sequencing used peripheral blood. The receptors were gathered from a human donor in a cohort sampled during active COVID-19.

The chain links TRBV6-1 to TRBJ2-7; tentatively, D is TRBD1 (6 bases). Per germline, CDR1 MNHNS and CDR2 SASEGT. The CDR3 contains 14 residues. Trimming removed 0 bases at V and 2 bases at J, with 8 bases between. The CDR3 loop reads CASSEATGPYEQYV. The CDR3 bases are TGTGCCAGCAGTGAAGCGACAGGTCCCTACGAGCAGTACGTC.

The chain is built from TRBV18 and TRBJ2-5; the D gene is possibly TRBD2 (6 bases). V was clipped by 5 bases and J by 5 bases, with 18 bases between them. Germline loops: CDR1 KGHSH, CDR2 LQKENI. The CDR3 sequence is 15 residues long. Here the CDR3 DNA reads TGTGCCAGCTCAGGGTCTCAAAGCGGGTTGGAGACCCAGTACTTC. Protein: CASSGSQSGLETQYF.

This clone appeared a single time. The chain recombines TRBV5-1 with TRBJ2-7; 8 bases map to TRBD1. Looked up from germline, CDR1 is SGHRS and CDR2 is YFSETQ. Trimming cost V 4 bases and J 5 bases; bases outside gene matches: 5. This CDR3 has 13 residues. The CDR3 region has the DNA TGCGCCAGCAGCGGGGGACAGGAGGACGAGCAGTACTTC. Protein sequence: CASSGGQEDEQYF.

The chain carries TRBV2 and TRBJ2-5, with 9 nucleotides matching TRBD2. The ends lost 6 bases at V and 5 bases at J; junction bases unmatched: 10. This CDR3 region has 15 residues. In germline, CDR1 is SNHLY, CDR2 FYNNEI. CDR3 amino acids: CASRVRRGGMETQYF. The CDR3 region has the DNA TGTGCCAGCAGGGTTCGGCGGGGGGGCATGGAGACCCAGTACTTC.

This chain links TRBV6-7 with TRBJ1-5, with 7 bases matching TRBD1. TRBV6-7 is known as an ORF, though its function is uncertain. Unmatched junction bases numbered 17, after V lost 4 bases and J lost 5 bases. The CDR3 totals 18 residues. The CDR3 nucleotides read TGTGCCAGCAGTTTGCCCGCCCCGGGGGCAGGGGGTCATCAGCCCCAGCATTTT. It translates to CASSLPAPGAGGHQPQHF.